The clone carrying this T cell receptor (beta chain) came up a few times. This CDR3 contains 14 residues. The V end lost 2 bases, the J end lost 5 bases, and 9 bases lay between the germline ends. The V gene's germline CDR1 is MNHEY and CDR2 SVGEGT. Each CDR3 protein gets one entry after TCRdb re-called the RT-PCR reads with MiXCR. The profile shows about 700,000 distinct CDR3 sequences, 11% to 15% of them singletons. The receptor comes from a female donor in good health, serving as a healthy control. The sequencing input was memory CD4+ T cells from blood. The chain carries TRBV6-2 or TRBV6-3 and TRBJ2-2; D not resolved. CDR3 in amino acids: CASSYQILTGELFF. The DNA of the CDR3 is TGTGCCAGCAGTTACCAAATTTTGACCGGGGAGCTGTTTTTT.